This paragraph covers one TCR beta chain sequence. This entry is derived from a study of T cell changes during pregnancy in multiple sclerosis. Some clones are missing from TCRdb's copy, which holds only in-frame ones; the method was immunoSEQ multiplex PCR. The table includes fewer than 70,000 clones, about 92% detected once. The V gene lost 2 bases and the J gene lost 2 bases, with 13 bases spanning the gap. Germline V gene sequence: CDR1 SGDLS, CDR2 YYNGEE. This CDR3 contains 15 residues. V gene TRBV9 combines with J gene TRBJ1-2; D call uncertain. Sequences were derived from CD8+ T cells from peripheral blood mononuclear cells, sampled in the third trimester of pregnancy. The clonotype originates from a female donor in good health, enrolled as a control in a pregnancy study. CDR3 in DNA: TGTGCCAGCAGCGTGCCGGGAGACCTAAACTATGGCTACACCTTC. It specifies CASSVPGDLNYGYTF.